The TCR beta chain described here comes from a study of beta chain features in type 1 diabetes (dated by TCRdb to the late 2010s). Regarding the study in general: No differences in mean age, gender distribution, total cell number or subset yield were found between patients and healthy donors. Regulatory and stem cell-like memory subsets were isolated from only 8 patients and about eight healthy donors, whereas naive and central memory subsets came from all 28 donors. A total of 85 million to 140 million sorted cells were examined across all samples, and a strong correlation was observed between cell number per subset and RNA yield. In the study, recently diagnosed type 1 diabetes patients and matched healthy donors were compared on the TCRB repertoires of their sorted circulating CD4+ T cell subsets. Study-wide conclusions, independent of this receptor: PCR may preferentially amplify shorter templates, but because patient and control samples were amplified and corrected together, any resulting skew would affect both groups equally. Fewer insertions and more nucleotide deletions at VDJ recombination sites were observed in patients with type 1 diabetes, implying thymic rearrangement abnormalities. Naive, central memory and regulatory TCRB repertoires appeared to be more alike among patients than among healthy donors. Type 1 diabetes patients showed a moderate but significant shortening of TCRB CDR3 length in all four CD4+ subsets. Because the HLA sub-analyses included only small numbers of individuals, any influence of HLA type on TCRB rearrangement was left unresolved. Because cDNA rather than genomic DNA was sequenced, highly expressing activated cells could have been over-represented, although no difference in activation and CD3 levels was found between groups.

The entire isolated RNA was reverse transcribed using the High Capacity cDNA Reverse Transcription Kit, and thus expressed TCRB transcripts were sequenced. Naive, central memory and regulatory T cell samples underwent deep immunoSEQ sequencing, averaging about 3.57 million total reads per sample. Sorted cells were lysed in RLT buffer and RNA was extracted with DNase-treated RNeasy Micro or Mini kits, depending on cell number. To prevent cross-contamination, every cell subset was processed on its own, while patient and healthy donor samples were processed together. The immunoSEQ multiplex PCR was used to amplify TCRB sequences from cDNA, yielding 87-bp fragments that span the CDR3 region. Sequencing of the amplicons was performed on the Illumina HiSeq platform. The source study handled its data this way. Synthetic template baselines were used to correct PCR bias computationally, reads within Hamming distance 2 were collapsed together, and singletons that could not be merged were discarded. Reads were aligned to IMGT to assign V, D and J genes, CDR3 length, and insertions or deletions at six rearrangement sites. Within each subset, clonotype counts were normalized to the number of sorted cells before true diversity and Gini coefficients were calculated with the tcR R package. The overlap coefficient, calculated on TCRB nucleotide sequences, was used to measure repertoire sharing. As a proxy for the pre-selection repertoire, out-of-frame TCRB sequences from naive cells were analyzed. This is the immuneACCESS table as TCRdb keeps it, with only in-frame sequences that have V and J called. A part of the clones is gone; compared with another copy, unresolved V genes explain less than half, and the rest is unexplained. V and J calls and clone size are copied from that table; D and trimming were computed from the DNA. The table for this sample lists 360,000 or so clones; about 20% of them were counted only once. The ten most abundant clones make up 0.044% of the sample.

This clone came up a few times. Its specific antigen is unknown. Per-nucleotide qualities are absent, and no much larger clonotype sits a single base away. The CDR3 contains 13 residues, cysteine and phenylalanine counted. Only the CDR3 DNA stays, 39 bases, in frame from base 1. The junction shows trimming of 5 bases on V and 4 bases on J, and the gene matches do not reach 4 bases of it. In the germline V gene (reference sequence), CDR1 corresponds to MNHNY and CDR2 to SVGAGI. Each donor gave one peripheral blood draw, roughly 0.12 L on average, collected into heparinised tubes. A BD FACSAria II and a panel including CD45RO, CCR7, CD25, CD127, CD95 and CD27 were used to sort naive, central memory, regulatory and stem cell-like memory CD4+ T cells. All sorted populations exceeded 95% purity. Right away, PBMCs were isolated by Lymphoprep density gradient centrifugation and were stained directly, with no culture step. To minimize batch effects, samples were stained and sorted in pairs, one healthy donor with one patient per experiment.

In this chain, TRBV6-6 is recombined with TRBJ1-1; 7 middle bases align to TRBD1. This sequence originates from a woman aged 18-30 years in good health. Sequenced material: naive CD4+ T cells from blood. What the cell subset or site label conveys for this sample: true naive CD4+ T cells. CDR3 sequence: CASSEGATTEAFF. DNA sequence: TGTGCCAGCAGTGAGGGGGCCACCACTGAAGCTTTCTTT.